This T cell receptor beta chain was recovered during a study of human T cells and chemical hapten exposure. Time point of the sample: patch test 2, 6 weeks after DPC sensitization. Treatment in this sample: therapeutic diphenylcyclopropenone sensitization with weekly scalp DPC. The study used a library that attached unique molecular identifiers to individual cDNA molecules. In the authors' workflow: The number of TCRs in each sample had a median of roughly 100,000 and spanned roughly 23,224 to 750,000. A single record per CDR3 protein comes from TCRdb applying MiXCR to the RACE reads. In this record, the V and J calls reflect TCRdb's handling and not the investigators' own analysis. The table shows under 450,000 distinct CDR3 sequences, with about 6% occurring only once. From germline, CDR1 is SGHAT and CDR2 FQNNGV. Losses at the gene ends were 6 bases for V and 7 bases for J; bases not matched to a gene: 5. The CDR3 is 12 residues long.

This clonotype was seen repeatedly, ten times or more. Source: whole blood, taken in connection with sensitization to the hapten diphenylcyclopropenone (DPC). The receptor was derived from a woman aged 18-29 years with alopecia areata. Some clones in this sample may be carry-over from other donors' samples. V and J are TRBV11-2 and TRBJ1-1; the match to TRBD1 covers 7 bases. CDR3 residues: CASRLTGSEAFF. CDR3 nucleotides: TGTGCCAGCAGACTGACAGGGAGTGAAGCTTTCTTT.